The source of this TCR beta chain is a study of cytomegalovirus exposure and HLA in healthy donors. Notes on the study in general: TCR beta sequences numbering around 15,000 were associated with HLA alleles at 0.05 false discovery rate in a later analysis. In vitro, three CMV-associated chains proved specific for CMV antigens. Follow-up analysis seemed to connect common viral pathogens with several of the most significant clusters identified.

The primer mix had 60 Vbeta and 13 Jbeta primers. TCRdb keeps only in-frame clones here, not all; method: immunoSEQ multiplex PCR. The sample has some 76,000 clones; the top ten hold roughly 2.6%. About this clone: Antigen specificity is unknown.

Unmatched junction bases numbered 2, after V lost 3 bases and J lost 4 bases. The CDR3 is 14 residues long. Germline assignment: CDR1 LGHNA and CDR2 YNFKEQ. The source material was PBMCs. The chain couples TRBV4-2 to TRBJ1-2; TRBD1 aligns across 10 bases. The TCR originated in a female donor in good health and CMV-seropositive. The CDR3 is CASSQRDRGYGYTF. The CDR3 DNA reads TGTGCCAGCAGCCAGAGGGACAGGGGCTATGGCTACACCTTC.